The clone carrying this T cell receptor beta chain has just a few counts. The germline V gene encodes CDR1 KGHSH and CDR2 LQKENI. V lost 2 bases, J lost 0 bases, and 5 bases lay in between. This CDR3 contains 15 residues. The data stem from a study of blood T cells in healthy people across ages. A second PCR, run for about 6 to 11 cycles, used a sample-barcoded 5' primer plus a J-beta primer mix. TCRdb re-derived calls from the 5' RACE reads in MiXCR, one entry per CDR3 protein. Seen here are some 760,000 distinct CDR3 sequences, approximately 25% observed once, and the top ten hold 8% to 10%. The sample was also linked to a second study, of T cells of mothers and their children.

The sequence was collected from a boy younger than 18 in good health. The V and J genes are TRBV18 and TRBJ2-6; D uncertain. Material for sequencing was blood. This chain's CDR3 is CASSPISSGANVLTF. CDR3 coding DNA: TGTGCCAGCTCACCAATAAGCTCTGGGGCCAACGTCCTGACTTTC.